The clone carrying this TCR beta chain was detected many times. There are 13 residues in the CDR3. The V end was cut by 0 bases, the J end by 0 bases, with 6 bases between. Germline lookup yields CDR1 DFQATT and CDR2 SNEGSKA (reference sequence). Through Arm-PCR of CDR3 regions and iRepertoire HTBI primers, TCR beta libraries were built. As processed by the authors: Identified segments across samples numbered approximately 60 TRBV and roughly 15 TRBJ. TCRdb reanalysed the multiplex PCR reads using MiXCR and keeps one entry per CDR3 protein. For this entry, the V and J calls and clone size follow TCRdb and not the study's own pipeline. The table includes about 560,000 distinct CDR3 sequences, 16% detected once. The sample originates from a study of regulatory T cells in long-lasting Graves disease. Documented time point: newly diagnosed GD, antithyroid drugs for less than 3 months. TCR sequences were obtained from RNA taken from PBMCs.

These data were likewise used in another study, on T cells in Graves' hyperthyroidism and ophthalmopathy. That report adds: Using the HTBI primer set, a first-round RT-PCR was run on the TCR CDR3.

This receptor was identified in a man in his late teens or twenties with Graves disease. The chain is built from TRBV20-1 and TRBJ2-7; a possible D gene is TRBD1 (6 bases). Sequencing was performed on peripheral blood mononuclear cells (PBMCs), taken at new diagnosis, from a patient treated with antithyroid drugs. DNA for the CDR3: TGCAGTGCTAGAGAGGACAGCTCCTACGAGCAGTACTTC. As protein: CSAREDSSYEQYF.